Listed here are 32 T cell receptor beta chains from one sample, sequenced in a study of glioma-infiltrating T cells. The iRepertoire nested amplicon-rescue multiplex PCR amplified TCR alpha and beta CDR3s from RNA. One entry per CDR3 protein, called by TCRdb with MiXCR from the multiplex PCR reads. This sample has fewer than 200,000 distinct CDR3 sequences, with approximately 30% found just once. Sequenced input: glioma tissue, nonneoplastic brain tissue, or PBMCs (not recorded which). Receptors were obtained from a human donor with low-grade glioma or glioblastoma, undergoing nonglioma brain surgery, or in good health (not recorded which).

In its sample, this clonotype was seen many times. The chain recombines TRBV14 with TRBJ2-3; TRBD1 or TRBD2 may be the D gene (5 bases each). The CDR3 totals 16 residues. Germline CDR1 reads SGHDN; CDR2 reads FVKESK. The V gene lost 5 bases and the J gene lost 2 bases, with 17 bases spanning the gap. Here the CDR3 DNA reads TGTGCCAGCAGCATCTGGGGGAACACTGCCACAGATACGCAGTATTTT. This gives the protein CASSIWGNTATDTQYF.

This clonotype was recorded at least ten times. CDR3 protein: CASSYVGTPIYEQYF. The CDR3 region has the DNA TGTGCCAGCAGTTATGTCGGGACTCCAATTTACGAGCAGTACTTC. This rearrangement joins TRBV6-2 or TRBV6-3 to TRBJ2-7; TRBD2 might be the D (6 bases). Germline CDR1 MNHEY, CDR2 SVGEGT. This CDR3 is built from 15 residues. Between the trimmed V and J ends, which lost 3 bases and 4 bases, there was a span of 16 bases.

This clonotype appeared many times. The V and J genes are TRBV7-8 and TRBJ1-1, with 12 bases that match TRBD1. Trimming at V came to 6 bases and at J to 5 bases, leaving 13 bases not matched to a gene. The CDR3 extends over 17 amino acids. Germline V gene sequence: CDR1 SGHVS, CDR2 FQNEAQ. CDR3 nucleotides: TGTGCCAGCAGAGGGGGGGACAGGGGGCTCTCGGGGACTGAAGCTTTCTTT. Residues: CASRGGDRGLSGTEAFF.

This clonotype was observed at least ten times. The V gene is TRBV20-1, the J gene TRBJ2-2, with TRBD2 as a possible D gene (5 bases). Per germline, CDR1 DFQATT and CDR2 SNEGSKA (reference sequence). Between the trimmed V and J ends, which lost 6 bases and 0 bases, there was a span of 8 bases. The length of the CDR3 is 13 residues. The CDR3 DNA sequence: TGCAGTGCGGCGCGGGCGAACACCGGGGAGCTGTTTTTT. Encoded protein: CSAARANTGELFF.

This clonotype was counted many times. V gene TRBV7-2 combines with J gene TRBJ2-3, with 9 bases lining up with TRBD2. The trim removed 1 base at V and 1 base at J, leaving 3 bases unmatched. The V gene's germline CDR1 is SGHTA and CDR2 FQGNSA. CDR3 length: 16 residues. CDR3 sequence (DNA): TGTGCCAGCAGCTTAGTTAGCGGGAGAGGCACAGATACGCAGTATTTT. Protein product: CASSLVSGRGTDTQYF.

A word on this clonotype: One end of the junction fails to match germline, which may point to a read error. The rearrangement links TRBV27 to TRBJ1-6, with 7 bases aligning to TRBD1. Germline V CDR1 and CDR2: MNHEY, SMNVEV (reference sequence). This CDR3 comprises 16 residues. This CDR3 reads CASTQGGAGHNSPPHF. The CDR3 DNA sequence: TGTGCCAGCACCCAGGGGGGCGCAGGCCATAATTCACCCCCCCACTTC.

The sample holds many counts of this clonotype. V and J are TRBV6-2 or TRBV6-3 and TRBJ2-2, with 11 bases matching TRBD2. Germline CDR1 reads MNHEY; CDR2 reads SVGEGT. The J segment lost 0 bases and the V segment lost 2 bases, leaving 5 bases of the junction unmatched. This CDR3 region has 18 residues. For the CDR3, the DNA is TGTGCCAGCAGTTACAGGTCTAGCGGGAGGCCGAACACCGGGGAGCTGTTTTTT. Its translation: CASSYRSSGRPNTGELFF.

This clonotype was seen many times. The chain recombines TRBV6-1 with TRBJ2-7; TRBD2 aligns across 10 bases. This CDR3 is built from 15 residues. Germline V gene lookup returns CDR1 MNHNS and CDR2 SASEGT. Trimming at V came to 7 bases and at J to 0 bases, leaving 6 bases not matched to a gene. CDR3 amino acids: CASKEREGSSYEQYF. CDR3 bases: TGTGCCAGCAAGGAGCGGGAGGGAAGCTCCTACGAGCAGTACTTC.

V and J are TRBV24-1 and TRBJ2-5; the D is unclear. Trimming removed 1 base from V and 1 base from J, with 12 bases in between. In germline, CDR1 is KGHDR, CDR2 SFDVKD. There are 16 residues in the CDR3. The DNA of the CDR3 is TGTGCCACCAGTGATTTCTCCACCGCTGGCCAAGAGACCCAGTACTTC. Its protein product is CATSDFSTAGQETQYF.

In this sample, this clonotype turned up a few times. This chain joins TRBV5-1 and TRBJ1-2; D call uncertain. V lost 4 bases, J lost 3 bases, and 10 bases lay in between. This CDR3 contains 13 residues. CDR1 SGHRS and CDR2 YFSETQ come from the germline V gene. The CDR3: CASSPVRDYGYTF. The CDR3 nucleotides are TGCGCCAGCAGCCCTGTTCGCGACTATGGCTACACCTTC.

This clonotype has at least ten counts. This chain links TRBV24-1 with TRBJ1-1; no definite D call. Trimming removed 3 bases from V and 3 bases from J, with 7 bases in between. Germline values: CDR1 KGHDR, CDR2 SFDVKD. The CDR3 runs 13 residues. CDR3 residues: CATSDETDTEAFF. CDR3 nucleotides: TGTGCCACCAGTGATGAGACGGACACTGAAGCTTTCTTT.

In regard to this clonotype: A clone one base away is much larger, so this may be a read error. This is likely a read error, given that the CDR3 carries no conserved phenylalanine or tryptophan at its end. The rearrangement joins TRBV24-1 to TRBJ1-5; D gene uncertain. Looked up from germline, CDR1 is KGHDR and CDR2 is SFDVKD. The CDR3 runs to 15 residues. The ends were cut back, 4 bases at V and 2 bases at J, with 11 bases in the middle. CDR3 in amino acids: CATSDHLDGNQPQHL. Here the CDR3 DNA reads TGTGCCACCAGTGACCACCTGGACGGCAATCAGCCCCAGCATCTT.

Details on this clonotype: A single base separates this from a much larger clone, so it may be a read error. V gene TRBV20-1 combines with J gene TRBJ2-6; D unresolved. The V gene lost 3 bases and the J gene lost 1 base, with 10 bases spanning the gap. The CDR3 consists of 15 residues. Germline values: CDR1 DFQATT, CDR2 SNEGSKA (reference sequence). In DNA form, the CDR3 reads TGCAGTGCTAGGGAAGGAAGATCTGGGGCCAACGTCCTGACTTTC. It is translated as CSAREGRSGANVLTF.

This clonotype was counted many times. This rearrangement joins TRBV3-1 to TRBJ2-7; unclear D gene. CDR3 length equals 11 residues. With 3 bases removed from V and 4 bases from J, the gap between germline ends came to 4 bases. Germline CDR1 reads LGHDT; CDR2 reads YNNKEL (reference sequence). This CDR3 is CASSHVYEQYF. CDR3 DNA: TGTGCCAGCAGCCATGTATACGAGCAGTACTTC.

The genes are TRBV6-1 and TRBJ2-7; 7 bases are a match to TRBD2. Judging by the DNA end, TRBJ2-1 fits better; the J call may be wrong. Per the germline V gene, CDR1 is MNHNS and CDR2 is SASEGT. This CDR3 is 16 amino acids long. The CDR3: CASSPGRGLTLSEQFF. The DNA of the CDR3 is TGTGCCAGCAGCCCAGGAAGGGGACTAACTTTAAGTGAGCAGTTCTTC.

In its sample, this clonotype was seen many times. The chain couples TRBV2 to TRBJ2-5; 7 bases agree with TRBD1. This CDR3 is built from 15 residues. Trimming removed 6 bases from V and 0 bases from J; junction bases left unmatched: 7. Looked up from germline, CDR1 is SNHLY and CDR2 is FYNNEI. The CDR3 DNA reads TGTGCCAGCAGGCTACAGGGGCTTTACCAAGAGACCCAGTACTTC. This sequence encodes CASRLQGLYQETQYF.

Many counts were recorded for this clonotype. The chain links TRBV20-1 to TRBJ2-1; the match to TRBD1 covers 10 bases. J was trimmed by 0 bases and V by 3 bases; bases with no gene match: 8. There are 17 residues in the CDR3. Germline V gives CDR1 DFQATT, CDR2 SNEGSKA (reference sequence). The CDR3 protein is CSASVVGQGSSYNEQFF. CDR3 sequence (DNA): TGCAGTGCTAGTGTCGTGGGACAGGGGAGCTCCTACAATGAGCAGTTCTTC.

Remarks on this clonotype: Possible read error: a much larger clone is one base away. The CDR3 sequence: CASKVWNTEAFF. CDR3 sequence (DNA): TGTGCCAGTAAGGTTTGGAACACTGAAGCTTTCTTT. The rearrangement uses TRBV19 and TRBJ1-1; no clear D gene. Deletions cut 7 bases from V and 1 base from J, with 7 bases between. The CDR3 runs to 12 residues. Germline CDR1 reads LNHDA; CDR2 reads SQIVND (reference sequence).

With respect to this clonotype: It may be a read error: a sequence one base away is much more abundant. The DNA of the CDR3 is TGTGCCAGCAGTTGGGGACTAGCGCGAGGAATAGAGACCCAGTACTTC. It yields the protein CASSWGLARGIETQYF. This chain links TRBV6-1 with TRBJ2-5; 10 nucleotides agree with TRBD2. Germline trimming cut 5 bases from V and 4 bases from J; bases unmatched to any gene: 10. The germline CDR1 and CDR2 sequences are MNHNS and SASEGT. The CDR3 totals 16 residues.

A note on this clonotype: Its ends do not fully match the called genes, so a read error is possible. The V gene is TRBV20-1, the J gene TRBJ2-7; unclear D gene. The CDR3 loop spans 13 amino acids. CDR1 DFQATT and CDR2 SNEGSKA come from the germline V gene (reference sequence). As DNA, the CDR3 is TGCAGTGCTAGAGATACTAACACCTACCAGCAGTACTTC. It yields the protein CSARDTNTYQQYF.

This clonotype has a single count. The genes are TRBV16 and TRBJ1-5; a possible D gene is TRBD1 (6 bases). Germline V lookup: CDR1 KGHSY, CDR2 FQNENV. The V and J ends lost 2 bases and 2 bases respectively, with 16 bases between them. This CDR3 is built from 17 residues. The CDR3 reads CASSQEGNREGNQPQHF. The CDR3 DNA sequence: TGTGCCAGCAGCCAAGAAGGGAACAGGGAGGGCAATCAGCCCCAGCATTTT.

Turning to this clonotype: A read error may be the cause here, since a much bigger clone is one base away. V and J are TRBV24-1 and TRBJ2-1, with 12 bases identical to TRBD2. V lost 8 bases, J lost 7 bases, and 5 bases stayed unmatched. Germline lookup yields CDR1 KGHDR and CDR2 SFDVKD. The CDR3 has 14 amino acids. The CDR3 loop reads CATTGTSGGNEQFF. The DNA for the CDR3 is TGTGCCACCACAGGAACTAGCGGGGGGAATGAGCAGTTCTTC.

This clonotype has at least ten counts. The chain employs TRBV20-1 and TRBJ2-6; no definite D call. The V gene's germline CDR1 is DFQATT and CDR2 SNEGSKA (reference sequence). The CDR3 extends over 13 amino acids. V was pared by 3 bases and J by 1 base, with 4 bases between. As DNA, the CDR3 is TGCAGTGCTAGGTTTTCTGGGGCCAACGTCCTGACTTTC. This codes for CSARFSGANVLTF.

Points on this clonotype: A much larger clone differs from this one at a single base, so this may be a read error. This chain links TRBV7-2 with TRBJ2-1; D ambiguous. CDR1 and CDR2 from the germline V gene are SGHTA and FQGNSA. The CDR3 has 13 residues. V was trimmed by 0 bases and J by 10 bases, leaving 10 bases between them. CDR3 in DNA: TGTGCCAGCAGCTTAGCGACAACCTACGAGCAGTTCTTC. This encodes CASSLATTYEQFF.

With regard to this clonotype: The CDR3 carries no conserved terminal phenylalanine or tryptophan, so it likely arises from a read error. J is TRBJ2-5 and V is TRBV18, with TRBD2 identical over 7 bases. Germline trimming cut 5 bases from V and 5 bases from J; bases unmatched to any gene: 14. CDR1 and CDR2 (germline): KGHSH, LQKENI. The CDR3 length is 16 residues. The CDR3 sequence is CASSTNPGGLGETQYL. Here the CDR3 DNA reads TGTGCCAGCTCAACCAATCCGGGAGGTCTTGGGGAGACCCAGTACCTC.

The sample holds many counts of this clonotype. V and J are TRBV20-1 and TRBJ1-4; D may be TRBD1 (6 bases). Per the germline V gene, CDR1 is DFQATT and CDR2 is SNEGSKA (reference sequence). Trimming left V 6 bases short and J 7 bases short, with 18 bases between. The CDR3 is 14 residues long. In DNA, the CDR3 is TGCAGTGCCCTTACGGGGGCCCCTCTTGAAAAACTGTTTTTT. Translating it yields CSALTGAPLEKLFF.

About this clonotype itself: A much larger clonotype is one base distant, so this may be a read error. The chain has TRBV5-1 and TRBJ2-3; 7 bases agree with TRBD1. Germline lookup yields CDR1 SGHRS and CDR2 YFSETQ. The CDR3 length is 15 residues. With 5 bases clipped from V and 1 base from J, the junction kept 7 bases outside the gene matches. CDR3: CASRWSGTGTDTQYF. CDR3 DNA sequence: TGCGCCAGCAGATGGTCCGGGACAGGCACAGATACGCAGTATTTT.

The CDR3 here is CASSQSRDYDQETQYF. The DNA of the CDR3 is TGTGCCAGCAGCCAGTCAAGGGACTATGATCAAGAGACCCAGTACTTC. V usage is TRBV14 and J usage is TRBJ2-5; 7 bases match TRBD2. CDR1 and CDR2 from the germline V gene are SGHDN and FVKESK. CDR3 length: 16 amino acids. Trimming removed 3 bases from V and 2 bases from J; junction bases left unmatched: 9.

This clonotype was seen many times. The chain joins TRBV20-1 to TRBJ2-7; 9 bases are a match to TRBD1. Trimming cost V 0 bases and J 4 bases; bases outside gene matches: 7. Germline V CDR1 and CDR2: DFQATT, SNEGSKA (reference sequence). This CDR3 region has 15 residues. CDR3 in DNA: TGCAGTGCTAGAGATGGGACAGGGACCTTTTACGAGCAGTACTTC. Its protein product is CSARDGTGTFYEQYF.

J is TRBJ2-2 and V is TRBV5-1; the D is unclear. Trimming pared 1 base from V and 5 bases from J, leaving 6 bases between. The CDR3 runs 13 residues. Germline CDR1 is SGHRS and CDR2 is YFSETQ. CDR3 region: CASSLIETGELFF. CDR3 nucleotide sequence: TGCGCCAGCAGCTTGATAGAGACCGGGGAGCTGTTTTTT.

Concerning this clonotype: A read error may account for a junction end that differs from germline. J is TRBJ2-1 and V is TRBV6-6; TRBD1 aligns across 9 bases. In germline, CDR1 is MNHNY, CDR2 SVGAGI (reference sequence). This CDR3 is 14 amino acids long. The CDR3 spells CVSLPGQGAEEQFF. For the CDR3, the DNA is TGTGTCAGCCTTCCGGGACAGGGTGCTGAAGAGCAGTTCTTC.

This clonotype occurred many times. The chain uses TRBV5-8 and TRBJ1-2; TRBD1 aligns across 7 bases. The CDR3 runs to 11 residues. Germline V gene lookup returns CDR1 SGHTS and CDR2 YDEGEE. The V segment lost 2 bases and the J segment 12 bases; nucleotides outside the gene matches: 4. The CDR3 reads CASSFPGTDTF. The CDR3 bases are TGTGCCAGCAGCTTCCCCGGGACAGACACCTTC.